The T cell receptor (beta chain) under discussion was sequenced for a study of blood T cell repertoires in COVID-19. Overall study context: T cells, B-cell-depleted T cells, or PBMCs provided the cDNA or gDNA that served as material.

The germline gives CDR1 SGHVS, CDR2 FNYEAQ. V was cut by 1 base and J by 4 bases, with 10 bases left in between. The CDR3 has 15 residues. Study processing details: It was from reference gene primer amplification that nucleated cell counts were estimated. Sequencing used immunoSEQ multiplex PCR; TCRdb keeps in-frame clones, though not all of them. V and J calls and clone size are given by that table; D and trimming were obtained from the DNA. The sample includes 200,000 to 250,000 clones, about 80% of them seen just once. Sequencing was done on a sample of peripheral blood. The sequence was obtained from a woman aged 80 or older with acute or convalescent COVID-19. The chain combines TRBV7-6 with TRBJ1-4, with a weak D call TRBD1 (6 bases). CDR3 nucleotide sequence: TGTGCCAGCAGCTTAGGAATAGGGGGTAATGAAAAACTGTTTTTT. Its protein product is CASSLGIGGNEKLFF.